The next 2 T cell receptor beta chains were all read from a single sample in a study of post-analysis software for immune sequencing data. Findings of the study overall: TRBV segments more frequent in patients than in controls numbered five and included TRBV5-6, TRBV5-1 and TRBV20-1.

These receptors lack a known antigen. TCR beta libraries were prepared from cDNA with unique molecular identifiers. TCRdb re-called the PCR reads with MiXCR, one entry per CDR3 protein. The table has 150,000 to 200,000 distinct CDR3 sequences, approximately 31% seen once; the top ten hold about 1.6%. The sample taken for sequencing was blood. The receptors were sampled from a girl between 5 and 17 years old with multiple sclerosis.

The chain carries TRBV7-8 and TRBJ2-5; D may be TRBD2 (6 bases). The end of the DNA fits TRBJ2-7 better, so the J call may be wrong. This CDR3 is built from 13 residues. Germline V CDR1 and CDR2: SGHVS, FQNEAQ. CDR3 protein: CASSLTSGDEQYF. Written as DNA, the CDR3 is TGTGCCAGCAGCTTAACATCGGGGGACGAGCAGTACTTC.

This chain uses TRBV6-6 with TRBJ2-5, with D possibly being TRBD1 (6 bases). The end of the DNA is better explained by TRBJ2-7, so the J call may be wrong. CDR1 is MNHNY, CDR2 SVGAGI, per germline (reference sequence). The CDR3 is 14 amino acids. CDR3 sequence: CASSWDIFRTEQYF. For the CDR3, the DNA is TGTGCCAGCAGTTGGGACATCTTTCGTACCGAGCAGTACTTC.